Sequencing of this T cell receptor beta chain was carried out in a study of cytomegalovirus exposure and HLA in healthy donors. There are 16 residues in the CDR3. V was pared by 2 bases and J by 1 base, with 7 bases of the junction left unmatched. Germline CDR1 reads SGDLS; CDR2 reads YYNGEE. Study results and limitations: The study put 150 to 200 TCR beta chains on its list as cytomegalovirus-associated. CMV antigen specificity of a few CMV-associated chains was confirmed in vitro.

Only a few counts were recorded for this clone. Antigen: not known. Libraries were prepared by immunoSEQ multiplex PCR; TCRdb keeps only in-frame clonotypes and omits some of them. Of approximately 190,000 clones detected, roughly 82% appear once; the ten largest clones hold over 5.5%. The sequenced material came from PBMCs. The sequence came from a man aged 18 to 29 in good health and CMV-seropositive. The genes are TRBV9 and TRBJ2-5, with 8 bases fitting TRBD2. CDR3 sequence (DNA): TGTGCCAGCAGCGTGACGGGAGGGTCGGCCCAAGAGACCCAGTACTTC. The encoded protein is CASSVTGGSAQETQYF.